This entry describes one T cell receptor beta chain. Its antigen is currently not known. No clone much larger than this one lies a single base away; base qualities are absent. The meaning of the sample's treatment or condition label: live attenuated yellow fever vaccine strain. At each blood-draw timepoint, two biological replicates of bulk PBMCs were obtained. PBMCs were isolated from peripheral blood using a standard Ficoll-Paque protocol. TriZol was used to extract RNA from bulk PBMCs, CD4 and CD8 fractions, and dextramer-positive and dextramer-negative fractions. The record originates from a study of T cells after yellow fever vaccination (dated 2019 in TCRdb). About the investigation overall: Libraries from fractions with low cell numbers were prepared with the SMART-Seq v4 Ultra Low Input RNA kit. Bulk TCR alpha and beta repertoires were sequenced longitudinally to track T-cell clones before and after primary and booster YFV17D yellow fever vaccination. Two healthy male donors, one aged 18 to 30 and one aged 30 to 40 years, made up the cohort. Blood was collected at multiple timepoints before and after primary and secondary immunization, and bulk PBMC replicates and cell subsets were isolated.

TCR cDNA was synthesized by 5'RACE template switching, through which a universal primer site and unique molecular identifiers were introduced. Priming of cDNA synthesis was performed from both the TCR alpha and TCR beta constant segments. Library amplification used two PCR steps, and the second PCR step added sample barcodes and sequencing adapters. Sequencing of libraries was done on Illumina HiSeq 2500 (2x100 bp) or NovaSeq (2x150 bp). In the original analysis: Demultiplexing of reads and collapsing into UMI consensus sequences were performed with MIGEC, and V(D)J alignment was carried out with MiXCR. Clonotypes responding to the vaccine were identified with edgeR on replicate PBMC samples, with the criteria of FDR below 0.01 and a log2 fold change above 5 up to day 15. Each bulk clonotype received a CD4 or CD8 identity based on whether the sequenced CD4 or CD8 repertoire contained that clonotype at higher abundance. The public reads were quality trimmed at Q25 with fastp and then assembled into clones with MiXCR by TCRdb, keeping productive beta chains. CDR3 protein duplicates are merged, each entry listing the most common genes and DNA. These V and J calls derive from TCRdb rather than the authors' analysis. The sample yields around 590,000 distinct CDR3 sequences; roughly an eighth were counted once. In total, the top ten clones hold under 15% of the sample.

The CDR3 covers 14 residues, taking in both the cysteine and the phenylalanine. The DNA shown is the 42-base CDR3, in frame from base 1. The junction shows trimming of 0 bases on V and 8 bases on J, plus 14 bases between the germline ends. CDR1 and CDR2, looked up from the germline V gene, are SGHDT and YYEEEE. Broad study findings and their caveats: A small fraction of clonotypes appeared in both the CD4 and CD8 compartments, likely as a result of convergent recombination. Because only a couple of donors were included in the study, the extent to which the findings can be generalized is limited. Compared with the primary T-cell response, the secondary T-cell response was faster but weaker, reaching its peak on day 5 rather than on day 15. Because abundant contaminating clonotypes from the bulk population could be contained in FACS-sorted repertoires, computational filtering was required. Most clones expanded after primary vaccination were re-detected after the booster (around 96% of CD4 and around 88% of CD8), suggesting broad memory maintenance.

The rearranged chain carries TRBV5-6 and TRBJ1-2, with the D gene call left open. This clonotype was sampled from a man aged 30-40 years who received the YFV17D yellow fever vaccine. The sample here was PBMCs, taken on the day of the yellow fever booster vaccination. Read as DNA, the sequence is TGTGCCAGCAGCTTGGTGCGGTCTGTGAAAGGCTACACCTTC. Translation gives CASSLVRSVKGYTF. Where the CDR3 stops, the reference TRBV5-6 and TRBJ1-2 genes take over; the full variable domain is DAGVTQSPTHLIKTRGQQVTLRCSPKSGHDTVSWYQQALGQGPQFIFQYYEEEERQRGNFPDRFSGHQFPNYSSELNVNALLLGDSALYLCASSLVRSVKGYTFGSGTRLTVV.